The 21 T cell receptor beta chains in this list originate from one sample, sequenced in a study of blood T cell repertoires in COVID-19. Profiling relied on immunoSEQ multiplex PCR, and the TCRdb table lists in-frame clones only, not all of them. The data show 300,000 to 400,000 clones, approximately 88% seen once. Source material: peripheral blood. These receptors were taken from a woman aged 30 to 39 with COVID-19, enrolled during active disease.

DNA of the CDR3: TGTGCCAGCAGTGAGTTAGGGGTGGGTGACGAGCAGTACTTC. This encodes CASSELGVGDEQYF. This chain links TRBV6-1 with TRBJ2-7, with D possibly matching TRBD1 (5 bases). Trimming stripped 3 bases from V and 5 bases from J, with 14 bases between. The CDR3 runs 14 residues. CDR1 is MNHNS and CDR2 is SASEGT in the germline V gene.

V is TRBV6-2 or TRBV6-3 and J is TRBJ2-1, with 7 bases identical to TRBD2. After removal of 4 bases from V and 3 bases from J, the junction contained 6 bases not matched to a gene. From germline, CDR1 is MNHEY and CDR2 SVGEGT. There are 15 residues in the CDR3. The CDR3 DNA is TGTGCCAGCAGTTCCCGCGGGGGAGACTACAATGAGCAGTTCTTC. Translation gives CASSSRGGDYNEQFF.

The chain couples TRBV5-4 to TRBJ1-1; 7 bases line up with TRBD1. V was clipped by 3 bases and J by 11 bases; unmatched bases: 7. There are 12 residues in the CDR3. CDR1 is SGHNT, CDR2 YYREEE, per germline (reference sequence). This CDR3 reads CASSSITGVAFF. CDR3 DNA: TGTGCCAGCAGCTCAATTACAGGGGTGGCTTTCTTT. The full variable domain, rest sourced from reference TRBV5-4 and TRBJ1-1, is ETGVTQSPTHLIKTRGQQVTLRCSSQSGHNTVSWYQQALGQGPQFIFQYYREEENGRGNFPPRFSGLQFPNYSSELNVNALELDDSALYLCASSSITGVAFFGQGTRLTVV.

This clone was picked up one time. The chain uses TRBV27 and TRBJ2-2; the D gene is possibly TRBD1 (5 bases). Germline V gene lookup returns CDR1 MNHEY and CDR2 SMNVEV (reference sequence). The germline V and J ends were trimmed by 2 bases and 4 bases, with 14 bases remaining between them. The CDR3 sequence is 16 residues long. The CDR3 region is CASSLIAGSGTGELFF. DNA of the CDR3: TGTGCCAGCAGTTTAATAGCAGGGTCGGGCACCGGGGAGCTGTTTTTT.

This clone was detected a few times. The J gene is TRBJ2-2, the V gene TRBV6-5, with 7 bases identical to TRBD1. V was clipped by 5 bases and J by 4 bases; unmatched bases: 7. The germline gives CDR1 MNHEY, CDR2 SVGAGI. The CDR3 is 15 amino acids. The CDR3 nucleotides are TGTGCCAGCAGTAAAACAGGGGATGGCACCGGGGAGCTGTTTTTT. Its translation: CASSKTGDGTGELFF.

For this clone: The same CDR3 can be traced to other DNA sequences in this sample. This chain connects TRBV5-1 to TRBJ1-1; maybe TRBD1 (5 bases). The CDR3 consists of 13 residues. Between the trimmed V and J ends, which lost 0 bases and 6 bases, there was a span of 9 bases. Germline assignment: CDR1 SGHRS and CDR2 YFSETQ. The CDR3 bases are TGCGCCAGCAGCTTGGGGGGCCGCCCTGAAGCTTTCTTT. Residues: CASSLGGRPEAFF.

The V gene is TRBV6-2 or TRBV6-3, the J gene TRBJ1-1; D gene unclear. This CDR3 is built from 13 residues. CDR1 and CDR2 from the germline V gene are MNHEY and SVGEGT. V dropped 7 bases and J dropped 1 base, with 10 bases sitting between them. Written as DNA, the CDR3 is TGTGCCAGCACCCCCAGGCCGAACACTGAAGCTTTCTTT. This gives the protein CASTPRPNTEAFF.

J is TRBJ1-2 and V is TRBV29-1, with a weak D call TRBD1 (6 bases). This CDR3 is 12 amino acids long. Germline V lookup: CDR1 SQVTM, CDR2 ANQGSEA. V was shortened by 6 bases and J by 8 bases, with 16 bases between the two germline ends. CDR3 sequence (DNA): TGCAGCGTCGCCGGGACAAAAAAAGGCTACACCTTC. Translation: CSVAGTKKGYTF.

This chain uses TRBV5-1 with TRBJ1-1, with 9 bases fitting TRBD1. The CDR3 loop spans 15 amino acids. The V segment lost 4 bases and the J segment 5 bases; nucleotides outside the gene matches: 9. Germline V gene data show CDR1 as SGHRS and CDR2 as YFSETQ. The CDR3: CASSTDRGPLTEAFF. Here the CDR3 DNA reads TGCGCCAGCAGCACGGACAGGGGACCTCTTACTGAAGCTTTCTTT.

The chain carries TRBV6-5 and TRBJ1-2; 8 bases fit TRBD1. Germline values: CDR1 MNHEY, CDR2 SVGAGI. The CDR3 is 14 residues long. V was clipped by 7 bases and J by 7 bases; unmatched bases: 11. The CDR3 loop is CASMVQGGYSGYTF. The CDR3 DNA follows: TGTGCCAGCATGGTACAGGGGGGGTATAGTGGCTACACCTTC.

V usage is TRBV28 and J usage is TRBJ1-2; tentatively, D is TRBD1 (6 bases). V lost 7 bases and J 8 bases, leaving 23 bases between the germline ends. CDR1 and CDR2 (germline): MDHEN, SYDVKM. The CDR3 has 15 amino acids. This chain's CDR3 is CASTSLQGDFRGYTF. The CDR3 DNA sequence: TGTGCCAGCACATCTTTACAGGGAGATTTCCGGGGCTACACCTTC.

This clone showed up just a few times. The J gene is TRBJ1-2, the V gene TRBV6-5; 7 bases fit TRBD1. Germline assignment: CDR1 MNHEY and CDR2 SVGAGI. With V trimmed by 4 bases and J by 0 bases, 2 bases remained unmatched. CDR3 length equals 14 residues. The CDR3 sequence is CASSSQGPNYGYTF. For the CDR3, the DNA is TGTGCCAGCAGTTCACAGGGGCCTAACTATGGCTACACCTTC.

This chain uses TRBV5-8 with TRBJ2-4, with D perhaps matching TRBD2 (5 bases). From germline, CDR1 is SGHTS and CDR2 YDEGEE. The V end lost 4 bases, the J end lost 1 base, and 12 bases lay between the germline ends. The length of the CDR3 is 15 residues. The CDR3 coding sequence is TGTGCCAGCAGCCCACTAGACTTGGCCAAAAACATTCAGTACTTC. Its protein product is CASSPLDLAKNIQYF.

The chain has TRBV4-2 and TRBJ2-1, with 7 nucleotides matching TRBD2. The CDR3 sequence is 15 residues long. CDR1 and CDR2 from the germline V gene are LGHNA and YNFKEQ. V dropped 4 bases and J dropped 1; count of bases not matched to a gene: 4. Here the CDR3 DNA reads TGTGCCAGCAGCCCCACTAGCGAATCCTACAATGAGCAGTTCTTC. Its translation: CASSPTSESYNEQFF.

The chain joins TRBV7-2 to TRBJ2-7; 9 nucleotides line up with TRBD1. Germline CDR1 reads SGHTA; CDR2 reads FQGNSA. Trimming at V came to 8 bases and at J to 7 bases, leaving 15 bases not matched to a gene. This CDR3 region has 15 residues. CDR3 sequence (DNA): TGTGCCAGCGGGGGTGGGACAGGGCCCTTGTGGGAGCAGTACTTC. It encodes CASGGGTGPLWEQYF.

Only a few counts were recorded for this clone. This chain uses TRBV21-1 with TRBJ1-1; the D segment call TRBD1 is taken from the table without a DNA check. TRBV21-1 is given as a pseudogene. The CDR3 spans 17 residues. The CDR3 reads CASSTKTRQGRNTEAFF. CDR3 bases: TGTGCCAGCAGCACTAAAACTAGACAGGGGCGGAACACTGAAGCTTTCTTT.

This clone has a single count. The V call is TRBV19, the J call TRBJ2-1, with D possibly TRBD2 on 5 matching bases. V lost 5 bases and J lost 10, with 9 bases in between. This CDR3 is 11 amino acids long. From germline, CDR1 is LNHDA and CDR2 SQIVND (reference sequence). CDR3 sequence: CASSRWEEQFF. CDR3 nucleotides: TGTGCCAGTAGTCGGTGGGAGGAGCAGTTCTTC. Variable domain in full (rest from reference TRBV19 and TRBJ2-1): DGGITQSPKYLFRKEGQNVTLSCEQNLNHDAMYWYRQDPGQGLRLIYYSQIVNDFQKGDIAEGYSVSREKKESFPLTVTSAQKNPTAFYLCASSRWEEQFFGPGTRLTVL.

This clone was counted between two and nine times. This chain joins TRBV3-1 (or the pseudogene TRBV3-2) and TRBJ1-6, with 7 bases that match TRBD1. The V segment lost 4 bases and the J segment 7 bases; nucleotides outside the gene matches: 4. Germline lookup yields CDR1 LGHDT and CDR2 YNNKEL (reference sequence). The CDR3 contains 14 residues. The CDR3 sequence: CASSLGQSNSPLHF. The CDR3 DNA follows: TGTGCCAGCAGCCTGGGACAGTCCAATTCACCCCTCCACTTT.

Ten or more counts support this clone. The chain couples TRBV11-3 to TRBJ1-6; D ambiguous. Trimming shortened V by 8 bases and J by 5 bases, and 13 bases separated the two germline ends. The CDR3 totals 14 residues. Per the germline V gene, CDR1 is SGHNT and CDR2 is YENEEA. CDR3 DNA sequence: TGTGCCAGCCCTCCTACAGAACATAATTCACCCCTCCACTTT. Amino acids: CASPPTEHNSPLHF.

The chain combines TRBV11-2 with TRBJ1-2; D perhaps matches TRBD1 (5 bases). Looked up from germline, CDR1 is SGHAT and CDR2 is FQNNGV. There are 13 residues in the CDR3. The V end lost 1 base, the J end lost 3 bases, and 6 bases lay between the germline ends. CDR3 nucleotide sequence: TGTGCCAGCAGCTTAGTAGGGGACTATGGCTACACCTTC. The encoded protein is CASSLVGDYGYTF. Full variable domain (remainder filled in from reference TRBV11-2 and TRBJ1-2): EAGVAQSPRYKIIEKRQSVAFWCNPISGHATLYWYQQILGQGPKLLIQFQNNGVVDDSQLPKDRFSAERLKGVDSTLKIQPAKLEDSAVYLCASSLVGDYGYTFGSGTRLTVV.

The chain couples TRBV14 to TRBJ2-2, with D perhaps TRBD2 (6 bases). CDR1 SGHDN and CDR2 FVKESK come from the germline V gene. Trimming stripped 1 base from V and 6 bases from J, with 9 bases between. This CDR3 has 14 amino acids. For the CDR3, the DNA is TGTGCCAGCAGCCAAGTGCGGGGCCCCGGGGAGCTGTTTTTT. As protein: CASSQVRGPGELFF.